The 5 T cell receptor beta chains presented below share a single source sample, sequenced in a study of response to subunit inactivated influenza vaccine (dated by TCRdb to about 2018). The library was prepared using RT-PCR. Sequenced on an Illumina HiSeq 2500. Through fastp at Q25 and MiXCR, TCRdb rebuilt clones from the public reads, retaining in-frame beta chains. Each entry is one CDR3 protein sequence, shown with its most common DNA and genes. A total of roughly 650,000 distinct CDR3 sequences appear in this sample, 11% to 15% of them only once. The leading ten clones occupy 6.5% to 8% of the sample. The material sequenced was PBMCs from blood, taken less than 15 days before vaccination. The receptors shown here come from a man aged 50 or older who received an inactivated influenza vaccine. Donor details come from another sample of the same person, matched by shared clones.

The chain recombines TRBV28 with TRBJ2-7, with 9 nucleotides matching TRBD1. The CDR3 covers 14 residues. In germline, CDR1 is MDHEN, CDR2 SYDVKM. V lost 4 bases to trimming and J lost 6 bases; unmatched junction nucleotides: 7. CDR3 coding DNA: TGTGCCAGCAGTTCGCGGACAGGGGCAAGCGAGCAGTACTTC. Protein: CASSSRTGASEQYF. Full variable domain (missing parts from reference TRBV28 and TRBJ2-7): DVKVTQSSRYLVKRTGEKVFLECVQDMDHENMFWYRQDPGLGLRLIYFSYDVKMKEKGDIPEGYSVSREKKERFSLILESASTNQTSMYLCASSSRTGASEQYFGPGTRLTVT.

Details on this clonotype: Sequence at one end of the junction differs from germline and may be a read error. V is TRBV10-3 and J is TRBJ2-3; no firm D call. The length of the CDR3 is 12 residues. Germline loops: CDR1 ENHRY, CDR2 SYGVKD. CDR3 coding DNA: TGTCCCATCAGTCAGGACCAAGATACGCAGTATTTT. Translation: CPISQDQDTQYF.

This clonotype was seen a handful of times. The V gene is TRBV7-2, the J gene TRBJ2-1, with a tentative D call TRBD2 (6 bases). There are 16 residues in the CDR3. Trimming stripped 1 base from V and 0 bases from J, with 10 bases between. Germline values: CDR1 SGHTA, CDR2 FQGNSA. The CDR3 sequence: CASSLVGGISYNEQFF. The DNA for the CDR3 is TGTGCCAGCAGCTTAGTGGGGGGAATCTCCTACAATGAGCAGTTCTTC.

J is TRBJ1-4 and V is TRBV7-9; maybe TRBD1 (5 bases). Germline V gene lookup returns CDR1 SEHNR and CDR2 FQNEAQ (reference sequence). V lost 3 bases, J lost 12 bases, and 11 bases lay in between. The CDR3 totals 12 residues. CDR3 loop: CASSLTGTELFF. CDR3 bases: TGTGCCAGCAGCTTGACCGGGACTGAACTGTTTTTT.

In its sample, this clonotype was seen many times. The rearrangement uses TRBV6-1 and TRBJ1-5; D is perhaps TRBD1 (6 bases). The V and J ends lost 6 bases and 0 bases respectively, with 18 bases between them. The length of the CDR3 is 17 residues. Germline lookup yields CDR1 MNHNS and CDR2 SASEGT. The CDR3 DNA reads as TGTGCCAGCAGAAAACCCGGGACAAGCTATAGCAATCAGCCCCAGCATTTT. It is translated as CASRKPGTSYSNQPQHF.